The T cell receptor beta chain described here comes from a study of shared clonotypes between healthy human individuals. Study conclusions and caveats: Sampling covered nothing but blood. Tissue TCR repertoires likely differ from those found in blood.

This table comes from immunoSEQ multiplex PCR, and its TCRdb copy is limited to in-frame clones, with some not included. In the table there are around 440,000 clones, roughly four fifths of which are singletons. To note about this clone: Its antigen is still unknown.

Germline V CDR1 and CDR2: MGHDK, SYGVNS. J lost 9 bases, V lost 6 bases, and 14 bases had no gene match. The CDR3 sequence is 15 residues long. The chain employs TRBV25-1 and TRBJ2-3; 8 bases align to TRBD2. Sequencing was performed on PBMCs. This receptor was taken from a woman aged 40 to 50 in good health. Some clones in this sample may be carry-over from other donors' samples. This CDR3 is CASSYIRDLAGTQYF. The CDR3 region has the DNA TGTGCCAGCAGCTATATCCGGGACTTAGCGGGGACGCAGTATTTT.